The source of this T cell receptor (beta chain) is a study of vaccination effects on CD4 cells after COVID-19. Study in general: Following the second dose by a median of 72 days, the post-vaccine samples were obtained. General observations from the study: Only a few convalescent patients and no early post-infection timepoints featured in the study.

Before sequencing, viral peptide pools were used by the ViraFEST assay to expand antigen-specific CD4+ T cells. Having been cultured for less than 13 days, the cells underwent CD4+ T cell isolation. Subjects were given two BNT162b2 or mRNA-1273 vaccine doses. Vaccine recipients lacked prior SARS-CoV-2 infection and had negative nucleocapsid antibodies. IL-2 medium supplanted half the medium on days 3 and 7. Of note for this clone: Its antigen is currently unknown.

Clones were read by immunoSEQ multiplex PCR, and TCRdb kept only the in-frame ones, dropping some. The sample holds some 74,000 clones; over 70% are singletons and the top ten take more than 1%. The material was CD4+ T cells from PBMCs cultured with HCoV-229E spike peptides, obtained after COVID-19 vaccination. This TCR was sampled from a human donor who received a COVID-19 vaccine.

The CDR3 loop reads CATSGSRGRDNQPQHF. The CDR3 bases are TGTGCCACCAGTGGCAGTCGGGGGAGGGATAATCAGCCCCAGCATTTT. V usage is TRBV24-1 and J usage is TRBJ1-5, with D possibly TRBD1 on 5 matching bases. Germline-derived CDR1 and CDR2 are KGHDR and SFDVKD. The CDR3 totals 16 residues. With 5 bases removed from V and 4 bases from J, the gap between germline ends came to 17 bases.